Presented here are 18 T cell receptor beta chains from one specimen sequenced in a study of blood T cells in healthy people across ages. PCR was performed a second time for roughly 7 to 11 cycles using a sample-barcoded 5' primer and a J-beta primer mix. From the 5' RACE reads, TCRdb called clonotypes with MiXCR, one entry per CDR3 protein. The data show more than 800,000 distinct CDR3 sequences, with less than 35% seen just once and 17% held by the top ten. The material sequenced was blood. All receptors derive from a woman older than 75 in good health.

V is TRBV15 and J is TRBJ2-2, with 8 bases aligning to TRBD1. Germline V gives CDR1 LNHNV, CDR2 YYDKDF (reference sequence). J gave up 7 bases and V 1 base, and 5 bases lay outside the gene matches. This CDR3 contains 15 residues. The CDR3 loop is CATSRGWTGIGELFF. In nucleotides, the CDR3 is TGTGCCACCAGCAGAGGCTGGACAGGGATCGGGGAGCTGTTTTTT.

The sample holds many counts of this clonotype. The chain joins TRBV5-4 to TRBJ1-2, with a tentative D call TRBD1 (6 bases). Trimming pared 1 base from V and 8 bases from J, leaving 15 bases between. The CDR3 length is 14 residues. Germline values: CDR1 SGHNT, CDR2 YYREEE (reference sequence). The CDR3 spells CASSLLQGVSGYTF. Written as DNA, the CDR3 is TGTGCCAGCAGCTTGTTACAGGGAGTATCCGGCTACACCTTC.

This clonotype was observed many times. This rearrangement joins TRBV15 to TRBJ2-5; TRBD1 might be the D (6 bases). CDR1 LNHNV and CDR2 YYDKDF come from the germline V gene (reference sequence). This CDR3 has 15 residues. V lost 4 bases and J lost 2, with 14 bases in between. CDR3 coding DNA: TGTGCCACCAGCATCGCGAGGGGGTCGCAAGAGACCCAGTACTTC. Its protein product is CATSIARGSQETQYF.

This clonotype was counted at least ten times. The rearrangement joins TRBV12-3 or TRBV12-4 to TRBJ2-1; possibly TRBD2 for D (6 bases). The CDR3 consists of 16 residues. V lost 6 bases and J 1 base, leaving 16 bases between the germline ends. The CDR3 coding sequence is TGTGCCAGCAGACCTTCGGAACGGGGGTCCTACAATGAGCAGTTCTTC. Its protein product is CASRPSERGSYNEQFF.

The CDR3 DNA reads TGTGCCAGCAGTCCTTACTCCGGGCGGTTGGATCTTTGGGGTAATTCACCCCTCCACTTT. It encodes CASSPYSGRLDLWGNSPLHF. The chain recombines TRBV7-8 with TRBJ1-6; D unresolved. Trimming shortened V by 6 bases and J by 6 bases, and 30 bases separated the two germline ends. Germline V lookup: CDR1 SGHVS, CDR2 FQNEAQ. This CDR3 contains 20 residues.

The J gene is TRBJ2-1, the V gene TRBV4-3; perhaps TRBD1 as D (8 bases). V lost 1 base and J lost 13, with 26 bases in between. The CDR3 is 17 residues long. Germline assignment: CDR1 LGHNA and CDR2 YSLEER. Here the CDR3 reads CASSQVFARQGRETQFF. The CDR3 coding sequence is TGCGCCAGCAGCCAAGTTTTTGCTAGACAGGGGCGGGAGACCCAGTTCTTC.

This chain uses TRBV20-1 with TRBJ2-5; perhaps TRBD2 as D (7 bases). Germline CDR1 reads DFQATT; CDR2 reads SNEGSKA (reference sequence). Between the trimmed V and J ends, which lost 5 bases and 5 bases, there was a span of 15 bases. CDR3 length: 13 amino acids. The CDR3, as DNA: TGCAGTGCTCCAAGGGGGGGTAGGGAGACCCAGTACTTC. Its translation is CSAPRGGRETQYF.

This clonotype has a count of ten or more. The rearrangement uses TRBV9 and TRBJ2-1, with TRBD1 matching over 7 bases. CDR1 and CDR2 from the germline V gene are SGDLS and YYNGEE. V lost 4 bases to trimming and J lost 0 bases; unmatched junction nucleotides: 4. This CDR3 is built from 15 residues. CDR3 nucleotide sequence: TGTGCCAGCAGCCCCAGGGGGAACTCCTACAATGAGCAGTTCTTC. This encodes CASSPRGNSYNEQFF.

This clonotype was recorded many times. The chain joins TRBV20-1 to TRBJ2-1, with 10 nucleotides matching TRBD2. The germline V gene encodes CDR1 DFQATT and CDR2 SNEGSKA (reference sequence). Losses at the gene ends were 6 bases for V and 3 bases for J; bases not matched to a gene: 5. The CDR3 spans 14 residues. The CDR3 is CSARGLANYNEQFF. The DNA of the CDR3 is TGCAGTGCCAGGGGACTAGCGAACTACAATGAGCAGTTCTTC.

J is TRBJ1-6 and V is TRBV6-1, with TRBD1 identical over 9 bases. Trimming at V came to 2 bases and at J to 8 bases, leaving 16 bases not matched to a gene. The CDR3 has 19 amino acids. CDR1 and CDR2 (germline): MNHNS, SASEGT. The DNA of the CDR3 is TGTGCCAGCAGTGAAACCGGGACAGGGAAAAGGCATCCCTATTCACCCCTCCACTTT. Translated: CASSETGTGKRHPYSPLHF.

The table lists this clonotype with a few counts. The rearrangement uses TRBV11-3 and TRBJ2-6; 9 positions agree with TRBD1. J lost 2 bases, V lost 4 bases, and 6 bases had no gene match. Germline V CDR1 and CDR2: SGHNT, YENEEA. The CDR3 consists of 17 residues. CDR3 in DNA: TGTGCCAGCAGCTCCCGGGACAGGGCTACTGGGGCCAACGTCCTGACTTTC. It specifies CASSSRDRATGANVLTF. The full variable domain, its missing parts supplied by reference TRBV11-3 and TRBJ2-6, is EAGVVQSPRYKIIEKKQPVAFWCNPISGHNTLYWYLQNLGQGPELLIRYENEEAVDDSQLPKDRFSAERLKGVDSTLKIQPAELGDSAVYLCASSSRDRATGANVLTFGAGSRLTVL.

This clonotype came up a few times. The CDR3 nucleotides read TGCAGTGCTACCAACCCTGGACAGACGAACACTGAAGCTTTCTTT. Translation gives CSATNPGQTNTEAFF. The genes are TRBV20-1 and TRBJ1-1; D may be TRBD1 (6 bases). Deletions cut 4 bases from V and 1 base from J, with 16 bases between. This CDR3 region has 15 residues. CDR1 DFQATT and CDR2 SNEGSKA come from the germline V gene (reference sequence).

The rearrangement uses TRBV5-6 and TRBJ1-3; D is uncertain. There are 17 residues in the CDR3. The V gene's germline CDR1 is SGHDT and CDR2 YYEEEE. V lost 4 bases and J lost 4, with 21 bases in between. CDR3 DNA: TGTGCCAGCAGCCGCCCGGGGATCTGGGATGTCGGAAACACCATATATTTT. This encodes CASSRPGIWDVGNTIYF. The full variable domain, its missing parts supplied by reference TRBV5-6 and TRBJ1-3, is DAGVTQSPTHLIKTRGQQVTLRCSPKSGHDTVSWYQQALGQGPQFIFQYYEEEERQRGNFPDRFSGHQFPNYSSELNVNALLLGDSALYLCASSRPGIWDVGNTIYFGEGSWLTVV.

The chain uses TRBV11-1 and TRBJ2-1; D is unresolved. V dropped 5 bases and J dropped 2 bases, with 16 bases sitting between them. Germline V gene lookup returns CDR1 SGHAT and CDR2 FQDESV (reference sequence). The CDR3 totals 16 residues. CDR3 amino acids: CASSLRPSPAYNEQFF. CDR3 DNA sequence: TGTGCCAGCAGCCTCCGTCCTTCCCCTGCCTACAATGAGCAGTTCTTC.

The chain links TRBV7-2 to TRBJ1-2; D call uncertain. The CDR3 covers 14 residues. Germline V gene data show CDR1 as SGHTA and CDR2 as FQGNSA. V shed 1 base and J shed 5 bases, with 11 bases lying between them. The CDR3 DNA follows: TGTGCCAGCAGCTTAGGGCAGCTGGGTTATGGCTACACCTTC. This gives the protein CASSLGQLGYGYTF.

This clonotype was counted ten times or more. The gene calls are TRBV3-1 and TRBJ2-3; no firm D call. The CDR3 consists of 13 residues. The V and J ends lost 3 bases and 6 bases respectively, with 10 bases between them. The germline V gene encodes CDR1 LGHDT and CDR2 YNNKEL (reference sequence). CDR3 in DNA: TGTGCCAGCAGCCAGAGAAAGTTGGATACGCAGTATTTT. Translated, it gives CASSQRKLDTQYF.

The sample holds a few counts of this clonotype. DNA for the CDR3: TGTGCCAGCAGCTCTCAGACGATGAACACTGAAGCTTTCTTT. Its protein product is CASSSQTMNTEAFF. The J gene is TRBJ1-1, the V gene TRBV7-8; D gene unclear. This CDR3 region has 14 residues. Germline-derived CDR1 and CDR2 are SGHVS and FQNEAQ. Between the trimmed V and J ends, which lost 4 bases and 0 bases, there was a span of 9 bases.

To note about this clonotype: A much larger clone differs by one base, so this may be a read error. This chain connects TRBV27 to TRBJ1-1, with D possibly matching TRBD1 (5 bases). CDR3 length: 14 residues. CDR1 MNHEY and CDR2 SMNVEV come from the germline V gene (reference sequence). DNA of the CDR3: TGTACCAGCAGTTTAAGAGGGGAGAACACTGAAGCTTTCTTT. Encoded protein: CTSSLRGENTEAFF.